The clone carrying this T cell receptor beta chain was observed many times. TCRdb processed the 5' RACE reads anew with MiXCR; each CDR3 protein has one entry. The sample carries about 40,000 distinct CDR3 sequences, roughly 8% recorded once. Looked up from germline, CDR1 is SQVTM and CDR2 is ANQGSEA. The CDR3 contains 13 residues. V was cut by 4 bases and J by 3 bases, with 13 bases left in between. This entry is derived from a study of early T cells in non-severe SARS-CoV-2 infection. This rearrangement joins TRBV29-1 to TRBJ2-7; no definite D call. The specimen was whole blood, collected at baseline. This clonotype originated in an adult who was a healthcare worker with PCR-confirmed SARS-CoV-2 infection or an uninfected control (not recorded which). The CDR3 loop is CSVVLSPGYEQYF. CDR3 sequence (DNA): TGCAGCGTTGTTTTGTCTCCGGGCTACGAGCAGTACTTC.